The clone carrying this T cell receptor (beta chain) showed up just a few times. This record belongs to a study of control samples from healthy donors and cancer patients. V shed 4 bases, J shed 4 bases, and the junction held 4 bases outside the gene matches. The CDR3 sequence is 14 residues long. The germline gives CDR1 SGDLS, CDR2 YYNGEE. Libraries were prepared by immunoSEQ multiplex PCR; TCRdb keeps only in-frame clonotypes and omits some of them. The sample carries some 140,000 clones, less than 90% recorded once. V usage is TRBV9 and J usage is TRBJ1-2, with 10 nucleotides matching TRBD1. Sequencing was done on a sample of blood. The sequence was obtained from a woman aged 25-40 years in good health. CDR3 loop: CASSPRTGGYGYTF. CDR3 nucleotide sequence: TGTGCCAGCAGCCCCCGGACAGGGGGCTATGGCTACACCTTC.